Presented here are 20 T cell receptor beta chains from one specimen sequenced in a study of CD8 T cells in Susac syndrome. With random hexamers, reverse transcription was performed on roughly 0.45 to 1 ug of RNA. TCRdb re-derived calls from the immunoSEQ multiplex PCR reads in MiXCR, one entry per CDR3 protein. The sample comprises about 140,000 distinct CDR3 sequences, roughly 96% of which are singletons, and approximately 0.12% rests with the top ten. The sequencing input was CD4+ T cells from PBMCs. The receptors shown here come from a human donor with multiple sclerosis.

The V gene is TRBV12-3 or TRBV12-4, the J gene TRBJ2-7; D possibly corresponds to TRBD2 (6 bases). V was clipped by 1 base and J by 6 bases, with 13 bases between them. The CDR3 consists of 14 residues. In DNA form, the CDR3 reads TGTGCCAGCAGTTTAGGCGGGGCCACCCGCGAGCAGTACTTC. The encoded protein is CASSLGGATREQYF.

The rearrangement joins TRBV12-3 or TRBV12-4 to TRBJ2-5, with D unclear. The CDR3 length is 11 residues. Between the trimmed V and J ends, which lost 6 bases and 4 bases, there was a span of 6 bases. In DNA, the CDR3 is TGTGCCAGCAGCGCGATAGAGACCCAGTACTTC. It translates to CASSAIETQYF.

This chain joins TRBV27 and TRBJ2-7; D is ambiguous. Germline CDR1 MNHEY, CDR2 SMNVEV (reference sequence). Trimming took 6 bases from V and 0 from J, leaving 9 bases between them. CDR3 length equals 13 residues. DNA for the CDR3: TGTGCCAGCAGGCAGTCAGGCTCCTACGAGCAGTACTTC. Protein sequence: CASRQSGSYEQYF.

The V call is TRBV25-1, the J call TRBJ2-2, with 8 nucleotides matching TRBD1. Germline V CDR1 and CDR2: MGHDK, SYGVNS. With 9 bases clipped from V and 0 bases from J, the junction kept 9 bases outside the gene matches. The CDR3 extends over 16 amino acids. In DNA form, the CDR3 reads TGTGCCAGTTCCCGAAGGGGACAGGCGAACACCGGGGAGCTGTTTTTT. Translated, it gives CASSRRGQANTGELFF.

V is TRBV2 and J is TRBJ1-1; TRBD1 aligns across 7 bases. Germline trimming cut 5 bases from V and 6 bases from J; bases unmatched to any gene: 9. Germline V CDR1 and CDR2: SNHLY, FYNNEI. The CDR3 is 14 amino acids. As DNA, the CDR3 is TGTGCCAGCAGTAGAGGACAGGCCCTACCTGAAGCTTTCTTT. Protein: CASSRGQALPEAFF.

The V call is TRBV27, the J call TRBJ2-3, with 11 bases aligning to TRBD2. CDR3 size: 16 residues. Trimming cost V 5 bases and J 0 bases; bases outside gene matches: 4. The V gene's germline CDR1 is MNHEY and CDR2 SMNVEV (reference sequence). The CDR3 bases are TGTGCCAGCAGTCCGGGACTAGCGGTTAGCACAGATACGCAGTATTTT. Translation gives CASSPGLAVSTDTQYF.

On this clonotype: The junction differs from germline at one of its ends, possibly a read error. The chain is built from TRBV12-3 or TRBV12-4 and TRBJ2-5; TRBD1 aligns across 7 bases. CDR3 length: 14 residues. CDR3 coding DNA: TGTGCCAGCAATTTACCGGGACAGCAAGAGACCCAGTACTTC. Translating it yields CASNLPGQQETQYF.

This chain links TRBV6-5 with TRBJ2-3, with TRBD2 identical over 10 bases. J lost 0 bases, V lost 0 bases, and 3 bases had no gene match. Germline CDR1 is MNHEY and CDR2 is SVGAGI. The length of the CDR3 is 17 residues. The CDR3 coding sequence is TGTGCCAGCAGTTACTCGTTAGCGGGGGGCAGCACAGATACGCAGTATTTT. Encoded protein: CASSYSLAGGSTDTQYF.

V is TRBV20-1 and J is TRBJ1-5; no definite D call. V was shortened by 6 bases and J by 3 bases, with 18 bases between the two germline ends. The CDR3 spans 15 residues. The V gene's germline CDR1 is DFQATT and CDR2 SNEGSKA (reference sequence). CDR3 in amino acids: CSAYKGGLNNQPQHF. CDR3 sequence (DNA): TGCAGTGCGTATAAGGGTGGGCTCAACAATCAGCCCCAGCATTTT.

The chain carries TRBV6-1 and TRBJ1-1; no definite D call. The CDR3 runs to 16 residues. The V gene lost 5 bases and the J gene lost 1 base, with 17 bases spanning the gap. CDR1 is MNHNS, CDR2 SASEGT, per germline. The CDR3 spells CASSPWTNRGNTEAFF. Written as DNA, the CDR3 is TGTGCCAGCAGTCCTTGGACTAATCGAGGGAACACTGAAGCTTTCTTT.

This rearrangement joins TRBV5-1 to TRBJ2-1, with 9 bases that match TRBD1. With 0 bases clipped from V and 7 bases from J, the junction kept 8 bases outside the gene matches. This CDR3 is built from 16 residues. Per the germline V gene, CDR1 is SGHRS and CDR2 is YFSETQ. The CDR3 here is CASSLVTGTGSNEQFF. Written as DNA, the CDR3 is TGCGCCAGCAGCTTGGTGACCGGGACAGGGTCAAATGAGCAGTTCTTC. Based on the CDR3 plus reference TRBV5-1 and TRBJ2-1, the full variable domain is KAGVTQTPRYLIKTRGQQVTLSCSPISGHRSVSWYQQTPGQGLQFLFEYFSETQRNKGNFPGRFSGRQFSNSRSEMNVSTLELGDSALYLCASSLVTGTGSNEQFFGPGTRLTVL.

This sequence joins TRBV24-1 and TRBJ2-3; tentatively, D is TRBD2 (5 bases). V lost 9 bases to trimming and J lost 0 bases, with 15 bases between them. The CDR3 is 15 residues long. Germline V gives CDR1 KGHDR, CDR2 SFDVKD. CDR3 sequence: CATGGLILSTDTQYF. The CDR3 DNA sequence: TGTGCCACCGGCGGGCTAATTCTTAGCACAGATACGCAGTATTTT.

The V call is TRBV20-1, the J call TRBJ2-3; TRBD1 aligns across 7 bases. The CDR3 has 15 residues. The V gene end was trimmed by 5 bases and the J gene end by 6 bases; junction bases not matched to a gene: 14. Germline loops: CDR1 DFQATT, CDR2 SNEGSKA (reference sequence). In nucleotides, the CDR3 is TGCAGTGCTCACAGGGGTGCGCGCCTGACGGATACGCAGTATTTT. Translating gives CSAHRGARLTDTQYF.

The V call is TRBV14, the J call TRBJ2-1, with 7 bases matching TRBD2. V was pared by 0 bases and J by 10 bases, with 0 bases of the junction left unmatched. The CDR3 consists of 12 residues. CDR1 is SGHDN and CDR2 is FVKESK in the germline V gene. As DNA, the CDR3 is TGTGCCAGCAGCCAAGATAGCGGGGAGCAGTTCTTC. Translated: CASSQDSGEQFF.

This chain joins TRBV11-1 and TRBJ2-7, with 8 bases matching TRBD2. The CDR3 is 16 residues long. Unmatched junction bases numbered 7, after V lost 3 bases and J lost 0 bases. Germline CDR1 is SGHAT and CDR2 is FQDESV (reference sequence). CDR3 protein: CASSFAGGGSSYEQYF. CDR3 DNA: TGTGCCAGCAGCTTTGCGGGGGGCGGCAGCTCCTACGAGCAGTACTTC. Supplemented by reference TRBV11-1 and TRBJ2-7, the full variable domain reads EAEVAQSPRYKITEKSQAVAFWCDPISGHATLYWYRQILGQGPELLVQFQDESVVDDSQLPKDRFSAERLKGVDSTLKIQPAELGDSAMYLCASSFAGGGSSYEQYFGPGTRLTVT.

The chain carries TRBV9 and TRBJ2-3; 8 nucleotides match TRBD1. Germline-derived CDR1 and CDR2 are SGDLS and YYNGEE. Trimming cost V 3 bases and J 4 bases; bases outside gene matches: 7. The CDR3 has 15 residues. CDR3 amino acids: CASSARTGSPDTQYF. The DNA for the CDR3 is TGTGCCAGCAGCGCGAGGACAGGGTCCCCAGATACGCAGTATTTT.

V gene TRBV5-1 combines with J gene TRBJ1-2; D possibly corresponds to TRBD1 (5 bases). The ends were cut back, 0 bases at V and 6 bases at J, with 9 bases in the middle. CDR1 and CDR2 (germline): SGHRS, YFSETQ. The CDR3 spans 13 residues. CDR3 in amino acids: CASSLEGRNGYTF. CDR3 bases: TGCGCCAGCAGCTTGGAGGGGAGAAATGGCTACACCTTC.

Comments on this clonotype: At one end, the junction sequence differs from germline, possibly due to a read error. The chain carries TRBV5-6 and TRBJ1-2; no clear D gene. The CDR3 consists of 15 residues. The germline V gene has CDR1 SGHDT and CDR2 YYEEEE. CDR3 residues: CAGSLVGPTSYGYTF. The CDR3 coding sequence is TGTGCCGGCAGCTTGGTAGGGCCCACTTCCTATGGCTACACCTTC.

The chain combines TRBV27 with TRBJ2-6; the match to TRBD2 covers 8 bases. This CDR3 region has 17 residues. Germline loops: CDR1 MNHEY, CDR2 SMNVEV (reference sequence). V shed 7 bases, J shed 2 bases, and the junction held 10 bases outside the gene matches. CDR3 nucleotide sequence: TGTGCCAGCACCCCACGGGGGGGCAAGGCTGGGGCCAACGTCCTGACTTTC. Protein: CASTPRGGKAGANVLTF.

The rearrangement uses TRBV30 and TRBJ2-3; D is perhaps TRBD1 or TRBD2 (5 bases each). The CDR3 runs to 13 residues. Germline-derived CDR1 and CDR2 are GTSNPN and SVGIG (reference sequence). V lost 3 bases to trimming and J lost 1 base, with 8 bases between them. This CDR3 reads CAWSGAGTDTQYF. Here the CDR3 DNA reads TGTGCCTGGAGCGGGGCGGGCACAGATACGCAGTATTTT.